The subject of this entry is one T cell receptor (beta chain). The antigen remains undetermined. The repertoire was sequenced with immunoSEQ multiplex PCR; TCRdb's copy has only in-frame clones and lacks some. The sample consists of 53,000 or so clones, more than 70% of them appearing once. This entry is derived from a study of lymphopenia after photon versus proton radiotherapy. Whole-study results and caveats: Oligoclonal CD8+ Temra expansion after nadir drove photon patients' diversity drop. Photon-treated patients lost naive T cells and TCR diversity; proton-treated stayed stable. A bigger post-nadir fall in TCR diversity correlated inversely with survival time in deceased patients. Better survival with proton therapy was suggested as possible, not demonstrated.

The germline V gene encodes CDR1 SGHRS and CDR2 YFSETQ. The CDR3 totals 12 residues. V dropped 5 bases and J dropped 7 bases, with 9 bases sitting between them. The sequence was obtained from a man aged 50 to 59 with gastric cancer. Sequencing was performed on peripheral blood, taken from a patient treated with photon-based radiotherapy. The rearrangement links TRBV5-1 to TRBJ1-4; D gene ambiguous. CDR3 DNA sequence: TGCGCCAGCAGTGAGCAGAGTGAAAAACTGTTTTTT. It is translated as CASSEQSEKLFF.